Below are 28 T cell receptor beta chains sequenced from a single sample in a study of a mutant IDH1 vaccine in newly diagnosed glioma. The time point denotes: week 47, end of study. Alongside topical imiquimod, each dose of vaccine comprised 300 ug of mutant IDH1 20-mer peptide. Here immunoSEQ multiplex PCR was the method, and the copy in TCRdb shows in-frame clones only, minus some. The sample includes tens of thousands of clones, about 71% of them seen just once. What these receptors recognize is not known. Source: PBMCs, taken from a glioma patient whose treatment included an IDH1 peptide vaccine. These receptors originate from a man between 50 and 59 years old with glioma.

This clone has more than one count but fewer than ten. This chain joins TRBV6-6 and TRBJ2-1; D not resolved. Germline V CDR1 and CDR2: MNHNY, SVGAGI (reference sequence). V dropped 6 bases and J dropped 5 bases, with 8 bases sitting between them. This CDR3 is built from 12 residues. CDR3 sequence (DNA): TGTGCCAGCAGGACGGTTGACAATGAGCAGTTCTTC. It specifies CASRTVDNEQFF.

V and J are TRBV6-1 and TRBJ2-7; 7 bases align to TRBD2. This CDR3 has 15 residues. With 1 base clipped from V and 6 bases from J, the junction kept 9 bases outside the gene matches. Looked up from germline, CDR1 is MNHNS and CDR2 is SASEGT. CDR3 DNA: TGTGCCAGCAGTGAAGGGACGGGAGGACCTCGCGAGCAGTACTTC. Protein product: CASSEGTGGPREQYF.

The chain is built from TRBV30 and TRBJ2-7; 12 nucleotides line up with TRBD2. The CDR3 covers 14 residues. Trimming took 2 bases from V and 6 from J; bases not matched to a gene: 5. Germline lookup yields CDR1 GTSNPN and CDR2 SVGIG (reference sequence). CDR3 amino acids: CAWSLTSGGGEQYF. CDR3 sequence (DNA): TGTGCCTGGAGTCTGACTAGCGGGGGAGGCGAGCAGTACTTC. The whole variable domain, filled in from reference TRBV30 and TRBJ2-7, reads SQTIHQWPATLVQPVGSPLSLECTVEGTSNPNLYWYRQAAGRGLQLLFYSVGIGQISSEVPQNLSASRPQDRQFILSSKKLLLSDSGFYLCAWSLTSGGGEQYFGPGTRLTVT.

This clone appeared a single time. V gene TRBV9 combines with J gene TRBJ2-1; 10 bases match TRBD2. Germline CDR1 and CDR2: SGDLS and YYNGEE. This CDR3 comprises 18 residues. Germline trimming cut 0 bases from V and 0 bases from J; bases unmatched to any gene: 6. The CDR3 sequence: CASSVGLAGVSSYNEQFF. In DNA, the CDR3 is TGTGCCAGCAGCGTAGGGCTAGCGGGGGTGAGCTCCTACAATGAGCAGTTCTTC.

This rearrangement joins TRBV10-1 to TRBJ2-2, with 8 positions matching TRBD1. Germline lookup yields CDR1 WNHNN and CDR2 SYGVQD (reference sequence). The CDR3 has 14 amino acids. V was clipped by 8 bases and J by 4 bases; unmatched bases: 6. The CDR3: CASSQGALTGELFF. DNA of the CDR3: TGCGCCAGCTCTCAGGGGGCCCTCACCGGGGAGCTGTTTTTT.

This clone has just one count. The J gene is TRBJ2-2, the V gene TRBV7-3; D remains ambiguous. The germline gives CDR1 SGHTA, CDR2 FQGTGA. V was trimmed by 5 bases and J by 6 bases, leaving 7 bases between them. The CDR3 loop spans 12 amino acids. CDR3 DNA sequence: TGTGCCAGCAGCACCCGATCCGGGGAGCTGTTTTTT. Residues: CASSTRSGELFF.

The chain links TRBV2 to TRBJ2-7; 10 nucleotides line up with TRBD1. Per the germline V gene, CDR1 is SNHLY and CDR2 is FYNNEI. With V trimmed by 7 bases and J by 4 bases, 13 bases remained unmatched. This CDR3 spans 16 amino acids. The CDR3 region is CASNVGPGQGTYEQYF. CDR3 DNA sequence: TGTGCCAGCAATGTCGGACCGGGACAGGGGACATACGAGCAGTACTTC.

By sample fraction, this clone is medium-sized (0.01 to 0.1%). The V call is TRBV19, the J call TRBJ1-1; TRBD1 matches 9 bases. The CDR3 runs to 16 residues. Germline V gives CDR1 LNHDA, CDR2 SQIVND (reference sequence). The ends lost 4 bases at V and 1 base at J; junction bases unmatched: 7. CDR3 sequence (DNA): TGTGCCAGTAGTAGGGACAGGGCTGGGGCGAACACTGAAGCTTTCTTT. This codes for CASSRDRAGANTEAFF.

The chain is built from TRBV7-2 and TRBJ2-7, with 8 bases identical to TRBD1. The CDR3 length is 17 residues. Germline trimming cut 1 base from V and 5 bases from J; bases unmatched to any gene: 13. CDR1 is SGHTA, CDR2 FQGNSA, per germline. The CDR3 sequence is CASSLEGATGVVHEQYF. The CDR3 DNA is TGTGCCAGCAGCTTAGAAGGTGCGACAGGGGTCGTTCACGAGCAGTACTTC.

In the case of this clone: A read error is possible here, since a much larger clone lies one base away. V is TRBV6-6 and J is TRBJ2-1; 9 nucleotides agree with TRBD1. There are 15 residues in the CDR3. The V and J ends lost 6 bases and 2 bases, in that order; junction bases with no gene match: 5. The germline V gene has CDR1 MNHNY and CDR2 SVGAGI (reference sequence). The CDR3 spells CASSPGQGAYNEQFF. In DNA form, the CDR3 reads TGTGCCAGCAGCCCGGGACAGGGAGCCTACAATGAGCAGTTCTTC.

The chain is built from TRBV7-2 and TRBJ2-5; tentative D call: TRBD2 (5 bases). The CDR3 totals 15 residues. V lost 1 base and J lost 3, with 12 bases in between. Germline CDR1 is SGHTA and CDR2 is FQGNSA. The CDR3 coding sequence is TGTGCCAGCAGCTTAGGCGGGCGACGAGAAGAGACCCAGTACTTC. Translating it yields CASSLGGRREETQYF.

DNA for the CDR3: TGTGCCACCAGCAGAGGGGCAGGCGCTAATGAAAAACTGTTTTTT. Protein: CATSRGAGANEKLFF. This chain links TRBV15 with TRBJ1-4; no clear D. The CDR3 sequence is 15 residues long. V shed 1 base and J shed 3 bases, with 9 bases lying between them. Germline V lookup: CDR1 LNHNV, CDR2 YYDKDF (reference sequence). Full variable domain (remainder filled in from reference TRBV15 and TRBJ1-4): DAMVIQNPRYQVTQFGKPVTLSCSQTLNHNVMYWYQQKSSQAPKLLFHYYDKDFNNEADTPDNFQSRRPNTSFCFLDIRSPGLGDTAMYLCATSRGAGANEKLFFGSGTQLSVL.

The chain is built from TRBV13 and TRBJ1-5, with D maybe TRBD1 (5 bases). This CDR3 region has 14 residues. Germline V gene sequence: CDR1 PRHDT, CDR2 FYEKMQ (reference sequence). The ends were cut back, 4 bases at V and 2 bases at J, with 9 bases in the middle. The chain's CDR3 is CASSSGGGNQPQHF. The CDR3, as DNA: TGTGCCAGCAGCTCGGGGGGTGGCAATCAGCCCCAGCATTTT. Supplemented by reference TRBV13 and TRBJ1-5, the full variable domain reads AAGVIQSPRHLIKEKRETATLKCYPIPRHDTVYWYQQGPGQDPQFLISFYEKMQSDKGSIPDRFSAQQFSDYHSELNMSSLELGDSALYFCASSSGGGNQPQHFGDGTRLSIL.

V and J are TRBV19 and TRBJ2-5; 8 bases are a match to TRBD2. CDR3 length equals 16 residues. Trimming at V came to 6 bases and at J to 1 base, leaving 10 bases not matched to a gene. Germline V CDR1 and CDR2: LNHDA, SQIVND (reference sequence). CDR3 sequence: CASRASATSGQETQYF. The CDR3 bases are TGTGCCAGTAGGGCCTCGGCTACTAGCGGCCAAGAGACCCAGTACTTC.

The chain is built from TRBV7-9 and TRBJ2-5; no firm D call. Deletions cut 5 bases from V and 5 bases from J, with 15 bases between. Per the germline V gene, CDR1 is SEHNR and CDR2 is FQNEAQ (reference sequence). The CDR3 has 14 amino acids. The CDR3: CASSPRLVPETQYF. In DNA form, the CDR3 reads TGTGCCAGCAGCCCGAGGCTAGTCCCGGAGACCCAGTACTTC.

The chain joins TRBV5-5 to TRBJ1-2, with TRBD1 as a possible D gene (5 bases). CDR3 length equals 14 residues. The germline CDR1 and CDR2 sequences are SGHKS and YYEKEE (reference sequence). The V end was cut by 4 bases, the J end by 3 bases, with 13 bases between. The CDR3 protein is CASSVQGGDYGYTF. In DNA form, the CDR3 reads TGTGCCAGCAGCGTTCAGGGTGGTGACTATGGCTACACCTTC.

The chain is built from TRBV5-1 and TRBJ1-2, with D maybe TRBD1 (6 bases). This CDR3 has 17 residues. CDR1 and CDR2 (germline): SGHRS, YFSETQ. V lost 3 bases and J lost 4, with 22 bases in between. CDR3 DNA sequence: TGCGCCAGCAGCTCCAAGTCCACCGGGACACGGATCTATGGCTACACCTTC. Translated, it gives CASSSKSTGTRIYGYTF.

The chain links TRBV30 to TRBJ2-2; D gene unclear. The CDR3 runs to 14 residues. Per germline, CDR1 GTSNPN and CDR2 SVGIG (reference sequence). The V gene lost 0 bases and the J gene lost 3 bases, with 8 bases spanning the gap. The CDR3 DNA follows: TGTGCCTGGAGTGTACGTGCAGACACCGGGGAGCTGTTTTTT. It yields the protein CAWSVRADTGELFF.

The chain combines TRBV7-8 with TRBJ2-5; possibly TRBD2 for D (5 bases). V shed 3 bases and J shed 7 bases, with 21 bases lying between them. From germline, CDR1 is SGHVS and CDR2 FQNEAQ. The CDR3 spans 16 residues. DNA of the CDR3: TGTGCCAGCAGCTTGGTGCACAGAACGTACGAGGGGACCCAGTACTTC. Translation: CASSLVHRTYEGTQYF.

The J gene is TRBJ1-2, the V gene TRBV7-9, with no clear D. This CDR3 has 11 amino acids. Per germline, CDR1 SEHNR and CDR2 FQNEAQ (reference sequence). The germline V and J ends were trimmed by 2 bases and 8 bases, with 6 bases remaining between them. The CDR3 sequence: CASSLRKGYTF. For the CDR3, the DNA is TGTGCCAGCAGCTTACGTAAGGGCTACACCTTC.

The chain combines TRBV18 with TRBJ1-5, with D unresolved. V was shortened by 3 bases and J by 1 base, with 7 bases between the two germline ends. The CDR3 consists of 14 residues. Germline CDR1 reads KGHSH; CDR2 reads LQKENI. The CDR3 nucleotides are TGTGCCAGCTCACCCGATGTAAGCAATCAGCCCCAGCATTTT. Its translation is CASSPDVSNQPQHF.

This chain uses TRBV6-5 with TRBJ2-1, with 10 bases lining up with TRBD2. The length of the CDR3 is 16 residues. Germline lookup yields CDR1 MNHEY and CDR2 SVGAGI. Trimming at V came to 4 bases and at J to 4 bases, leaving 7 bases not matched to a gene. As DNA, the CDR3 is TGTGCCAGCAGTTCGGCAGCGGGGGGGACTTACAATGAGCAGTTCTTC. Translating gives CASSSAAGGTYNEQFF.

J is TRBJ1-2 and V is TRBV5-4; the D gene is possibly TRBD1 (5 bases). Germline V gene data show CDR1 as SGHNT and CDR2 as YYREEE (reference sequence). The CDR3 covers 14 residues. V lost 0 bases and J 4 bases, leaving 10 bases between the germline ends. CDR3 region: CASSLGGESYGYTF. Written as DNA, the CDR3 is TGTGCCAGCAGCTTGGGAGGGGAGAGCTATGGCTACACCTTC.

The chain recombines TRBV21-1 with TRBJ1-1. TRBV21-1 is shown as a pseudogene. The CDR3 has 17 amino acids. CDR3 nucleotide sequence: TGTGCCAGCAGCCCCCCGGTGCTACGATGTATGAACACTGAAGCTTTCTTT. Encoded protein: CASSPPVLRCMNTEAFF.

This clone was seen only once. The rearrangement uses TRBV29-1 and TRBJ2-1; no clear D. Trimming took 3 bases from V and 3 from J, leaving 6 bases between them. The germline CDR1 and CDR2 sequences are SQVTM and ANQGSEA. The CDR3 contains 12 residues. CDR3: CSVDLFYNEQFF. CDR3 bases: TGCAGCGTTGATCTTTTCTACAATGAGCAGTTCTTC.

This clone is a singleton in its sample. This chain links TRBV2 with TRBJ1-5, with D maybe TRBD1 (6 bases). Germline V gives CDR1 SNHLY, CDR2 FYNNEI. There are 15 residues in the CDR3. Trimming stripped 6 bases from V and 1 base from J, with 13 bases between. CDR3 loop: CASSQGGSSNQPQHF. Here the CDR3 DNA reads TGTGCCAGCAGCCAAGGGGGGTCAAGCAATCAGCCCCAGCATTTT.

The CDR3 nucleotides are TGCGCCAGCAGCCAAGAGTCGCTGAAGGGACATGAGCAGTTCTTC. As protein: CASSQESLKGHEQFF. The rearrangement joins TRBV4-3 to TRBJ2-1; perhaps D is TRBD1 or TRBD2 (5 bases each). Trimming took 0 bases from V and 8 from J, leaving 14 bases between them. CDR1 and CDR2 (germline): LGHNA, YSLEER. The CDR3 loop spans 15 amino acids.

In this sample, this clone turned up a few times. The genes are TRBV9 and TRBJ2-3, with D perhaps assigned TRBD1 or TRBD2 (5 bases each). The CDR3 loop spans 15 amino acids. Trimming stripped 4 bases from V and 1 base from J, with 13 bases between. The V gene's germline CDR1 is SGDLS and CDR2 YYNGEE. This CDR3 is CASSPGRQGTDTQYF. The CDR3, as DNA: TGTGCCAGCAGCCCGGGGCGGCAGGGCACAGATACGCAGTATTTT.